The 4 T cell receptor beta chains presented below share a single source sample, sequenced in a study of blood T cells in healthy people across ages. With a J-beta primer mix and a sample-barcoded 5' primer, a second PCR ran about 7 to 12 cycles. TCRdb recomputed calls from the 5' RACE reads with MiXCR, one row per CDR3 protein. Here the sample spans hundreds of thousands of distinct CDR3 sequences, more than 45% being singletons. Sequenced sample: blood. The receptors here all came from a man in his sixties in good health.

V is TRBV7-2 and J is TRBJ1-4; a possible D gene is TRBD1 (5 bases). The V and J ends lost 3 bases and 7 bases respectively, with 12 bases between them. The CDR3 has 14 residues. CDR1 and CDR2 (germline): SGHTA, FQGNSA. The DNA of the CDR3 is TGTGCCAGCAGCTTTGGGGGAGTGGGTGAAAAACTGTTTTTT. This encodes CASSFGGVGEKLFF.

This clonotype has ten or more counts. This rearrangement joins TRBV12-3 or TRBV12-4 to TRBJ2-3; unclear D gene. Trimming pared 3 bases from V and 3 bases from J, leaving 13 bases between. The CDR3 runs to 15 residues. The CDR3 spells CASSFGTVGTDTQYF. The CDR3 DNA reads as TGTGCCAGCAGTTTTGGAACAGTGGGGACAGATACGCAGTATTTT.

This clonotype appeared a few times. J is TRBJ2-5 and V is TRBV15, with 7 bases fitting TRBD2. J gave up 4 bases and V 0 bases, and 5 bases lay outside the gene matches. Germline V gene sequence: CDR1 LNHNV, CDR2 YYDKDF (reference sequence). The CDR3 sequence is 15 residues long. The CDR3 is CATSRDTGGGETQYF. Written as DNA, the CDR3 is TGTGCCACCAGCAGAGATACCGGCGGGGGAGAGACCCAGTACTTC.

The J gene is TRBJ2-4, the V gene TRBV11-2; 11 bases map to TRBD1. V gave up 4 bases and J gave up 4 bases; unmatched junction bases: 6. Germline V gives CDR1 SGHAT, CDR2 FQNNGV. This CDR3 has 16 residues. CDR3 nucleotides: TGTGCCAGCAGCTCGGACAGGGGGCTGCGGAAAAACATTCAGTACTTC. As protein: CASSSDRGLRKNIQYF.